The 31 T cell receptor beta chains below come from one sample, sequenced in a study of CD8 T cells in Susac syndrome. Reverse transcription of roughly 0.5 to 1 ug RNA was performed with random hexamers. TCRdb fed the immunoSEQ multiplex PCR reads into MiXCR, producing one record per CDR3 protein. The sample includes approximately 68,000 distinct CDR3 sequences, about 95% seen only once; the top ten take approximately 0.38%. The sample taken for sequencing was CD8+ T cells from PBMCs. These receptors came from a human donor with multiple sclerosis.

The CDR3 DNA is TGTGCCAGCAGGTGGACAGCTTCCCCCCCCTACGAGCAGTACTTC. Translating it yields CASRWTASPPYEQYF. The chain combines TRBV2 with TRBJ2-7; a weak D match, TRBD1 (6 bases). V was pared by 6 bases and J by 2 bases, with 17 bases between. The germline V gene has CDR1 SNHLY and CDR2 FYNNEI. The CDR3 is 15 residues long. Full variable domain (missing parts from reference TRBV2 and TRBJ2-7): EPEVTQTPSHQVTQMGQEVILRCVPISNHLYFYWYRQILGQKVEFLVSFYNNEISEKSEIFDDQFSVERPDGSNFTLKIRSTKLEDSAMYFCASRWTASPPYEQYFGPGTRLTVT.

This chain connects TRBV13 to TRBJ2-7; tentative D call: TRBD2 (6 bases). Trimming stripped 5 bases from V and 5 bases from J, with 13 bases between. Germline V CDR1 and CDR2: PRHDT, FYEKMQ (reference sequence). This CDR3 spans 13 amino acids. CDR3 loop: CASSRDSTDEQYF. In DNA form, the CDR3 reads TGTGCCAGCAGCCGGGACTCCACGGACGAGCAGTACTTC.

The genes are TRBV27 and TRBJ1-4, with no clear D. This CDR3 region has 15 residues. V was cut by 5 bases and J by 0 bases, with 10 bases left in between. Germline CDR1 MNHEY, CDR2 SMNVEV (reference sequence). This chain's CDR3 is CASSPTRPTNEKLFF. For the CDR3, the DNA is TGTGCCAGCAGTCCCACTCGGCCAACTAATGAAAAACTGTTTTTT. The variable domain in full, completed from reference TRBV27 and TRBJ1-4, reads EAQVTQNPRYLITVTGKKLTVTCSQNMNHEYMSWYRQDPGLGLRQIYYSMNVEVTDKGDVPEGYKVSRKEKRNFPLILESPSPNQTSLYFCASSPTRPTNEKLFFGSGTQLSVL.

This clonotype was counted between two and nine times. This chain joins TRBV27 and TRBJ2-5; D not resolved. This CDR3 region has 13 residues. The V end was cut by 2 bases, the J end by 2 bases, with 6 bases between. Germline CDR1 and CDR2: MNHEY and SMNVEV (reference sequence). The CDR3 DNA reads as TGTGCCAGCAGTTTAGGCAGTCAAGAGACCCAGTACTTC. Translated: CASSLGSQETQYF.

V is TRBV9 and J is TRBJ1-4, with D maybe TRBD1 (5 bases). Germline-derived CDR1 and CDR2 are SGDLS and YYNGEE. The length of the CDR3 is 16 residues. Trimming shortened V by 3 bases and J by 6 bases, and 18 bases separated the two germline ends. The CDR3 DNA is TGTGCCAGCAGCGCCTCTGGGGGATTCTCGGATGAAAAACTGTTTTTT. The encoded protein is CASSASGGFSDEKLFF. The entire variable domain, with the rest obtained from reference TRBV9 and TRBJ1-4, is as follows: DSGVTQTPKHLITATGQRVTLRCSPRSGDLSVYWYQQSLDQGLQFLIQYYNGEERAKGNILERFSAQQFPDLHSELNLSSLELGDSALYFCASSASGGFSDEKLFFGSGTQLSVL.

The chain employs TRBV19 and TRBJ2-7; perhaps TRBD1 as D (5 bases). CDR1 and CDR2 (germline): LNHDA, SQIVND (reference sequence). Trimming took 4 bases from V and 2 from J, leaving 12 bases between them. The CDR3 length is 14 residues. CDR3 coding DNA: TGTGCCAGTAGTACCCGACAGAAAACCTACGAGCAGTACTTC. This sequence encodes CASSTRQKTYEQYF. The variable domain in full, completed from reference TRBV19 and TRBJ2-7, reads DGGITQSPKYLFRKEGQNVTLSCEQNLNHDAMYWYRQDPGQGLRLIYYSQIVNDFQKGDIAEGYSVSREKKESFPLTVTSAQKNPTAFYLCASSTRQKTYEQYFGPGTRLTVT.

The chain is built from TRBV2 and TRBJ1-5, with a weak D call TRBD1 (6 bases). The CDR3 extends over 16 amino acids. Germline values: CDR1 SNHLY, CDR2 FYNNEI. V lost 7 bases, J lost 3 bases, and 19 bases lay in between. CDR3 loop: CASTLWAGADNQPQHF. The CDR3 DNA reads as TGTGCCAGCACCCTCTGGGCAGGGGCGGACAATCAGCCCCAGCATTTT.

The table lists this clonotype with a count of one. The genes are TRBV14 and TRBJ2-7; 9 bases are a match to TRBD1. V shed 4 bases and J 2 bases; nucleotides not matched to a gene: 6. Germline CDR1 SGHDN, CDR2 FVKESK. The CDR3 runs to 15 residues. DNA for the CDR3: TGTGCCAGCAGCCCCGGGACAGGGAGTCCCTACGAGCAGTACTTC. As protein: CASSPGTGSPYEQYF.

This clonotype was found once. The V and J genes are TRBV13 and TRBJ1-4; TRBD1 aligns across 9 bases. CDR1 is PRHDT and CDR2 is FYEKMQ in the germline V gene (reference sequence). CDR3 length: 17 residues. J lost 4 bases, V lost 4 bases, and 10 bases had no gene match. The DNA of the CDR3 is TGTGCCAGCAGCTCGTCGGGACAGGGTGTGAGTAATGAAAAACTGTTTTTT. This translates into CASSSSGQGVSNEKLFF.

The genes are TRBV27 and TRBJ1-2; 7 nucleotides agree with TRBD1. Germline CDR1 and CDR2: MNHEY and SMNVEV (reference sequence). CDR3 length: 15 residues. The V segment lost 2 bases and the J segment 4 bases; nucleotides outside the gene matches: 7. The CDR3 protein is CASSLAVGTVYGYTF. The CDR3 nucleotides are TGTGCCAGCAGTTTAGCTGTCGGGACAGTCTATGGCTACACCTTC.

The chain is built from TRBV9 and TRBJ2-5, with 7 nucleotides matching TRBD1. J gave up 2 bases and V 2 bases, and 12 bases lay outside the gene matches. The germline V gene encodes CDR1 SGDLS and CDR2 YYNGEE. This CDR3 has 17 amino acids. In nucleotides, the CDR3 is TGTGCCAGCAGCGTGAACCGGGACAGTGGGGAGCAAGAGACCCAGTACTTC. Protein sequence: CASSVNRDSGEQETQYF.

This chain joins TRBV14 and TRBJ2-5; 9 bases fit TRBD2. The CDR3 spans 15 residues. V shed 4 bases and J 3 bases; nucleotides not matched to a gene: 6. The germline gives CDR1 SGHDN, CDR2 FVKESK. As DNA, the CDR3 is TGTGCCAGCAGCCTTTTAGCGGGAGCCGAAGAGACCCAGTACTTC. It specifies CASSLLAGAEETQYF.

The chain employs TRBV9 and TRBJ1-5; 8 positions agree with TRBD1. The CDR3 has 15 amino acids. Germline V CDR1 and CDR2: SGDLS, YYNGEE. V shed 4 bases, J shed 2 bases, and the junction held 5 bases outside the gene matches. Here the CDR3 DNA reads TGTGCCAGCAGCTTTGGACAGGGAGGCAATCAGCCCCAGCATTTT. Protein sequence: CASSFGQGGNQPQHF.

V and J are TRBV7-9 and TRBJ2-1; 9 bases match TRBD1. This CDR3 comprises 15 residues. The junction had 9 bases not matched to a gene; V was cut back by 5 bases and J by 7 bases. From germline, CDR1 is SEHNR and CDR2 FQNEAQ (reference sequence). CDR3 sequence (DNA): TGTGCCAGCAGCCTCCGGGACAGGGACATGAATGAGCAGTTCTTC. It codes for CASSLRDRDMNEQFF.

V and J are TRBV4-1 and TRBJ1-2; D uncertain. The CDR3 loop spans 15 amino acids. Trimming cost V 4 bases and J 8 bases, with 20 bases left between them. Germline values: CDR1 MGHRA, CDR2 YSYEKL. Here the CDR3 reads CASSPLALAGGGYTF. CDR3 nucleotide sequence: TGCGCCAGCAGCCCCCTTGCCCTCGCGGGCGGGGGCTACACCTTC.

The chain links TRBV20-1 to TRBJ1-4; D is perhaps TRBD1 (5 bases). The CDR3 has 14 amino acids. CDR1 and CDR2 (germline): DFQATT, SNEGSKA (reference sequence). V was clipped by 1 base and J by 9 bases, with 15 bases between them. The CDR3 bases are TGCAGTGCTAGAGTAGGGACCGGGCCCCAAAAACTGTTTTTT. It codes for CSARVGTGPQKLFF.

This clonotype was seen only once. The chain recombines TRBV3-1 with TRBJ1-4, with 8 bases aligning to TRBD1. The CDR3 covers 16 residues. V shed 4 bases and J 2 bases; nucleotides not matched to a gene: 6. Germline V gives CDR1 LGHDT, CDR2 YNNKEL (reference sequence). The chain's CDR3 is CASSLLTGATNEKLFF. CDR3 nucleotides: TGTGCCAGCAGCCTCTTGACAGGGGCCACTAATGAAAAACTGTTTTTT.

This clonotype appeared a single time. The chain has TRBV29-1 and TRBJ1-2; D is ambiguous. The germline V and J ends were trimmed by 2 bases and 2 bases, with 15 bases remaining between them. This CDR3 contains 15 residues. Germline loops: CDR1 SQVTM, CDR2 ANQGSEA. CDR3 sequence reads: CSVEIPSRYNYGYTF. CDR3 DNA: TGCAGCGTTGAAATCCCCTCGCGGTACAACTATGGCTACACCTTC. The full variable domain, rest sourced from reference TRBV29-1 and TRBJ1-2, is SAVISQKPSRDICQRGTSLTIQCQVDSQVTMMFWYRQQPGQSLTLIATANQGSEATYESGFVIDKFPISRPNLTFSTLTVSNMSPEDSSIYLCSVEIPSRYNYGYTFGSGTRLTVV.

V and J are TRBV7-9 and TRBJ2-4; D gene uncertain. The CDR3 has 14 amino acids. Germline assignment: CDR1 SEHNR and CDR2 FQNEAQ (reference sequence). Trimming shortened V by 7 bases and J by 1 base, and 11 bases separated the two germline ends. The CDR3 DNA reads TGTGCCAGCACCCGGCCGTCTGCCAAAAACATTCAGTACTTC. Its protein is CASTRPSAKNIQYF.

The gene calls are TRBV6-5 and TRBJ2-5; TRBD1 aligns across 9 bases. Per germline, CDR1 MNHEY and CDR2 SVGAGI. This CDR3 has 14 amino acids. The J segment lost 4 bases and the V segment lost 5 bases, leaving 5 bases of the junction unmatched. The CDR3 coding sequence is TGTGCCAGCAGTCGGACAGGGGAGGCAGAGACCCAGTACTTC. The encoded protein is CASSRTGEAETQYF.

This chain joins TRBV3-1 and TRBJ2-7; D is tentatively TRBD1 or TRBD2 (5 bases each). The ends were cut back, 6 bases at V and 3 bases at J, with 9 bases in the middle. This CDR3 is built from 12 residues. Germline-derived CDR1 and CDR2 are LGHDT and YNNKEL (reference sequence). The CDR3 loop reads CASRGDGYEQYF. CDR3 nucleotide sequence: TGTGCCAGCAGGGGGGACGGCTACGAGCAGTACTTC.

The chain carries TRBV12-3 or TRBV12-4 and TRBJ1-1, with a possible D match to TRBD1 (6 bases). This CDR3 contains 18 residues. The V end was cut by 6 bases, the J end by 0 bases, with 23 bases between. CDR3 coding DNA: TGTGCCAGCAGCCCGTGGGGGGGCGGGCGGAATTTGAACACTGAAGCTTTCTTT. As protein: CASSPWGGGRNLNTEAFF.

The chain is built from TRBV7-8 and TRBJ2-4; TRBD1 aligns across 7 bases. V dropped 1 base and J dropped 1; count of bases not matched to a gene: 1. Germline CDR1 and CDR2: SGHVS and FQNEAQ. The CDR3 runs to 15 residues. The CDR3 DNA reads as TGTGCCAGCAGCTTAGTCAGGGGGGCCAAAAACATTCAGTACTTC. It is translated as CASSLVRGAKNIQYF.

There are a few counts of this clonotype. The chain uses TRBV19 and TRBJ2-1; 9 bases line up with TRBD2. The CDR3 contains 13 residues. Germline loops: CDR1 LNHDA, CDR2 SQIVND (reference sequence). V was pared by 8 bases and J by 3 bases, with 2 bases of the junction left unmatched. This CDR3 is CASRAGGYNEQFF. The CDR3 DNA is TGTGCCAGTCGAGCGGGGGGCTACAATGAGCAGTTCTTC.

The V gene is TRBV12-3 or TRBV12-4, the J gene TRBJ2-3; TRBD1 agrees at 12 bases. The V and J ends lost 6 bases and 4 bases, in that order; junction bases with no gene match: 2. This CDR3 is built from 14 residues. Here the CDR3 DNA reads TGTGCCAGCAGATGGGACAGGGGGCCAGATACGCAGTATTTT. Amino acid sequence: CASRWDRGPDTQYF.

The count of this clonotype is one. CDR3 sequence reads: CASGKRGRGDEETQYF. The CDR3 nucleotides read TGTGCCAGCGGCAAGCGCGGACGAGGCGACGAAGAGACCCAGTACTTC. The chain recombines TRBV13 with TRBJ2-5, with D unresolved. With 8 bases removed from V and 3 bases from J, the gap between germline ends came to 22 bases. Germline lookup yields CDR1 PRHDT and CDR2 FYEKMQ (reference sequence). This CDR3 comprises 16 residues.

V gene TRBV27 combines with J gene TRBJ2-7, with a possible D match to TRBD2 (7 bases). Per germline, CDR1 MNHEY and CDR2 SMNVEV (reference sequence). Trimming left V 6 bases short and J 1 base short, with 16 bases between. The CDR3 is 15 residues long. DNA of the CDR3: TGTGCCAGCAGGGGAACAGGGAGGGGGTCCTACGAGCAGTACTTC. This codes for CASRGTGRGSYEQYF.

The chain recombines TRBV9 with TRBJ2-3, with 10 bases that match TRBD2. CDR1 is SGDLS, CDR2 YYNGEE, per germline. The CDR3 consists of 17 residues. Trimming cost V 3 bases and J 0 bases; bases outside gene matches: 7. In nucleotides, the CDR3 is TGTGCCAGCAGCGACTCTCTAGCGGGGGCTAGCACAGATACGCAGTATTTT. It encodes CASSDSLAGASTDTQYF. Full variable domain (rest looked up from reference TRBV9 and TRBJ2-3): DSGVTQTPKHLITATGQRVTLRCSPRSGDLSVYWYQQSLDQGLQFLIQYYNGEERAKGNILERFSAQQFPDLHSELNLSSLELGDSALYFCASSDSLAGASTDTQYFGPGTRLTVL.

CDR3: CAWSVAGVQLVKWNGYTF. CDR3 bases: TGTGCCTGGAGTGTTGCGGGCGTCCAACTGGTTAAGTGGAATGGCTACACCTTC. The rearrangement uses TRBV30 and TRBJ1-2; unclear D gene. The V gene's germline CDR1 is GTSNPN and CDR2 SVGIG (reference sequence). CDR3 length equals 18 residues. V was shortened by 0 bases and J by 6 bases, with 26 bases between the two germline ends. Filled out from reference TRBV30 and TRBJ1-2, the complete variable domain reads SQTIHQWPATLVQPVGSPLSLECTVEGTSNPNLYWYRQAAGRGLQLLFYSVGIGQISSEVPQNLSASRPQDRQFILSSKKLLLSDSGFYLCAWSVAGVQLVKWNGYTFGSGTRLTVV.

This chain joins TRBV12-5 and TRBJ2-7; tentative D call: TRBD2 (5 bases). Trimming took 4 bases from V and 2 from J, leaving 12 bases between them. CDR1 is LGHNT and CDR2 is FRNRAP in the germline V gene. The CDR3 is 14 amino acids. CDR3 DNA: TGTGCTAGTGGTTCCACCCAGGAGGCCTACGAGCAGTACTTC. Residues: CASGSTQEAYEQYF. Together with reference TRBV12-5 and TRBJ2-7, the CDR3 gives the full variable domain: DARVTQTPRHKVTEMGQEVTMRCQPILGHNTVFWYRQTMMQGLELLAYFRNRAPLDDSGMPKDRFSAEMPDATLATLKIQPSEPRDSAVYFCASGSTQEAYEQYFGPGTRLTVT.

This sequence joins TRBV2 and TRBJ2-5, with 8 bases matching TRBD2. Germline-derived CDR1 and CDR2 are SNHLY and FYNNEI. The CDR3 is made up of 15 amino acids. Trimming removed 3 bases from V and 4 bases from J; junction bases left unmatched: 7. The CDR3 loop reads CASSEGLAGRETQYF. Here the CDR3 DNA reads TGTGCCAGCAGTGAGGGGCTAGCGGGTAGAGAGACCCAGTACTTC.